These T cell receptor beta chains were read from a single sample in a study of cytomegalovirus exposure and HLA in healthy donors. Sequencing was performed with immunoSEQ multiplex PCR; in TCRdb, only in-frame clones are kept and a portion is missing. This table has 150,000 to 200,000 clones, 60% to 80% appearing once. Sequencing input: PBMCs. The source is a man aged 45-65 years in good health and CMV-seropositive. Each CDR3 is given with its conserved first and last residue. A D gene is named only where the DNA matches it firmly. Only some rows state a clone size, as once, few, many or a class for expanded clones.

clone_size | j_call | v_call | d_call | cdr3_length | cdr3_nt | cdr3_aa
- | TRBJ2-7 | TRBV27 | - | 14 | TGTGCCAGCAGTTTATCGACAGGAGGCTACGAGCAGTACTTC | CASSLSTGGYEQYF
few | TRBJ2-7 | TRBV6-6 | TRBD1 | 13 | TGTGCCAGCAGCCGGGGACAGGGCTACGAGCAGTACTTC | CASSRGQGYEQYF
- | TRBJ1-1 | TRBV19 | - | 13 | TGTGCCAGTAGTATCGGGAGGGGCGCTGAAGCTTTCTTT | CASSIGRGAEAFF
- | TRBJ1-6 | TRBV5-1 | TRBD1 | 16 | TGCGCCAGCAGCTCTACAGGGGGCCGGTATAATTCACCCCTCCACTTT | CASSSTGGRYNSPLHF
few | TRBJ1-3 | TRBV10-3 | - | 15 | TGTGCCATCAGTGACCAGCAGGTTTTTGGAAACACCATATATTTT | CAISDQQVFGNTIYF
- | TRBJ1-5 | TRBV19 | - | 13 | TGTGCCAGTAGCCTAATCTTGAATCAGCCCCAGCATTTT | CASSLILNQPQHF
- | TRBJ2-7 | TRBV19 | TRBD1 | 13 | TGTGCCAGTAGGCGACAGGGGTCCTACGAGCAGTACTTC | CASRRQGSYEQYF
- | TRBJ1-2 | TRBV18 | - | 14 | TGTGCCAGCTCACCAGGGGGACTAGGCTATGGCTACACCTTC | CASSPGGLGYGYTF
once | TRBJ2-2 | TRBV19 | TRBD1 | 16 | TGTGCCAGTAGTGTCTTACAGGGGCTGGGGACCGGGGAGCTGTTTTTT | CASSVLQGLGTGELFF
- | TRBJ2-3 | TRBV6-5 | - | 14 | TGTGCCAGCAGTCTCTCAGGGGCCACAGATACGCAGTATTTT | CASSLSGATDTQYF
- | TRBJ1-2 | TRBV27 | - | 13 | TGTGCCAGCAGTGCCCAGGGGCAAAGAGGCTACACCTTC | CASSAQGQRGYTF
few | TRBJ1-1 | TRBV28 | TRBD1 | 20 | TGTGCCAGCAGTCTACACCGCTCCGGGACAGGGGGCCGTCTAGCCACTGAAGCTTTCTTT | CASSLHRSGTGGRLATEAFF
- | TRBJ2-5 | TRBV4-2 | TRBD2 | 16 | TGTGCCAGCAGCCACCCCGCTGCGGGGGAGGTGGAGACCCAGTACTTC | CASSHPAAGEVETQYF
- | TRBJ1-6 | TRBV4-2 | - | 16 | TGTGCCAGCAGCCAAGAAGAAAACAGTAATAATTCCCCCCTCCACTTT | CASSQEENSNNSPLHF
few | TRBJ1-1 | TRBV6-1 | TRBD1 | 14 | TGTGCCAGCAGTTGGACAGGGGAGAACACTGAAGCTTTCTTT | CASSWTGENTEAFF
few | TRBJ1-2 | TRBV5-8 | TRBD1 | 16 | TGTGCCAGCAGTTTCAGGACAGGAATAAACTCCTATGGCTACACCTTC | CASSFRTGINSYGYTF
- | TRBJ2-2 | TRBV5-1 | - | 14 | TGCGCCAGCAGCTTCCAGGACTTCACCGGGGAGCTGTTTTTT | CASSFQDFTGELFF
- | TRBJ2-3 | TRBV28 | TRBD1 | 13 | TGTGCCACCTGGACAGGGGGGACAGATACGCAGTATTTT | CATWTGGTDTQYF
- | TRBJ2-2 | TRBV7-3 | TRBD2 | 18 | TGTGCCAGCAGCTTAAGGACTAGCGGGAGGGCTGTGAGCGGGGAGCTGTTTTTT | CASSLRTSGRAVSGELFF
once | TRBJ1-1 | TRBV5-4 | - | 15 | TGTGCCAGCAGCTGGGACTCCCCGAGTAGCACTGAAGCTTTCTTT | CASSWDSPSSTEAFF
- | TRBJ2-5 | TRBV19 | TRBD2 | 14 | TGTGCCAGTAGTGGAGCGGGGTTCCAAGAGACCCAGTACTTC | CASSGAGFQETQYF
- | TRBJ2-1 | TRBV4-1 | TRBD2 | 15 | TGCGCCAGCAGCTATAGCGGGGGGAAAGGCAATGAGCAGTTCTTC | CASSYSGGKGNEQFF
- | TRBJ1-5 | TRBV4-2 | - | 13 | TGTGCCAGCAGCCAAGTGGCCAATCAGCCCCAGCATTTT | CASSQVANQPQHF
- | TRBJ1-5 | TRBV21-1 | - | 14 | TGTGCCAGCAGCACACGGGACAGAAATCAGCCCCAGCATTTT | CASSTRDRNQPQHF
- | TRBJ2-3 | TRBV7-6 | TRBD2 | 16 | TGTGCCAGCAGCCCAGGGACTAGCGGGGTCACAGATACGCAGTATTTT | CASSPGTSGVTDTQYF
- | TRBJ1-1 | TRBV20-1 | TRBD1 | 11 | TGCAGTAGACAGGGGAACACTGAAGCTTTCTTT | CSRQGNTEAFF
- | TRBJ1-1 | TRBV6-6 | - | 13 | TGTGCCAGCAGTTACATCGGGAGCACTGAAGCTTTCTTT | CASSYIGSTEAFF
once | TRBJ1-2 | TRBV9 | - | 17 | TGTGCCAGCAGCGCGGCCGGCGGGGGGCGGGCGAAATATGGCTACACCTTC | CASSAAGGGRAKYGYTF
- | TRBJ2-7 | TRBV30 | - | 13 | TGTGCCTGGAGTGTGTGGCAGTACTACGAGCAGTACTTC | CAWSVWQYYEQYF
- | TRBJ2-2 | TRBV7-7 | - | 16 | TGTGCCAGCAGCCCTAGCTCCAGACAGAACACCGGGGAGCTGTTTTTT | CASSPSSRQNTGELFF
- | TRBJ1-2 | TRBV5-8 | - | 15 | TGTGCCAGCAGCTTGGTATCGCAGGGGACCTATGGCTACACCTTC | CASSLVSQGTYGYTF
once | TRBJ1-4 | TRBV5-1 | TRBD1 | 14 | TGCGCCAGCAGCTTGGCGGGACAGAGTGAAAAACTGTTTTTT | CASSLAGQSEKLFF
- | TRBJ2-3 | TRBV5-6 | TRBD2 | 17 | TGTGCCAGCAGCACCAGACTAGCGGGGGGCTACACAGATACGCAGTATTTT | CASSTRLAGGYTDTQYF
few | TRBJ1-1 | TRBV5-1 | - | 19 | TGCGCCAGCAGCTTAAGAACCCCAGGGGTCTATATGTTGGGCACTGAAGCTTTCTTT | CASSLRTPGVYMLGTEAFF
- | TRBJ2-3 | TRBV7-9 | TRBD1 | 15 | TGTGCCAGCAGCTTGGGGACAGGTTTAACAGATACGCAGTATTTT | CASSLGTGLTDTQYF
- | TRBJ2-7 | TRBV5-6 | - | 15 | TGTGCCAGCAGCTTGTCAGGCTCCGGGGATTACGAGCAGTACTTC | CASSLSGSGDYEQYF
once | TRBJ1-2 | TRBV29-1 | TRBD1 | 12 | TGCAGCGTTGAAGGGACAGGGGGTGGCTACACCTTC | CSVEGTGGGYTF
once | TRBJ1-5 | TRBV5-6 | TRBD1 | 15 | TGTGCCAGCAGCTACCGGGACAGACCTAATCAGCCCCAGCATTTT | CASSYRDRPNQPQHF
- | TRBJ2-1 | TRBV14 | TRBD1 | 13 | TGTGCCAGCAGCCAGGGACAGGGATGGGAGCAGTTCTTC | CASSQGQGWEQFF